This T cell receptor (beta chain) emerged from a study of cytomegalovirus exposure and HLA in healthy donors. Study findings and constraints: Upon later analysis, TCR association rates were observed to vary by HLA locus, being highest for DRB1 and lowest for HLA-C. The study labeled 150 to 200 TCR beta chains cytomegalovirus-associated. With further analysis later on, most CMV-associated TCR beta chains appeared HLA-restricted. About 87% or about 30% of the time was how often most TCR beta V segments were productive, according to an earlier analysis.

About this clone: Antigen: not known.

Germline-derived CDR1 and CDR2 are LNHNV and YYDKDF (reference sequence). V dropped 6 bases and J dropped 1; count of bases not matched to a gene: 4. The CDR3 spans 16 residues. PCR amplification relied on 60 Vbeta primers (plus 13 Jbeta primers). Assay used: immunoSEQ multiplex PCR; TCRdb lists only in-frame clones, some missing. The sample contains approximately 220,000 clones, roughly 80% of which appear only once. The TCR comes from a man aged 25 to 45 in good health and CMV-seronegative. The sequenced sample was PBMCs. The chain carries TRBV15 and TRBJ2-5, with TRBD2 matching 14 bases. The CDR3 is CATSPGTSGGQETQYF. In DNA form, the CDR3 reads TGTGCCACCAGTCCCGGGACTAGCGGGGGCCAAGAGACCCAGTACTTC. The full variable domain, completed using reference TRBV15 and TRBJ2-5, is DAMVIQNPRYQVTQFGKPVTLSCSQTLNHNVMYWYQQKSSQAPKLLFHYYDKDFNNEADTPDNFQSRRPNTSFCFLDIRSPGLGDTAMYLCATSPGTSGGQETQYFGPGTRLLVL.